This TCR beta chain was identified during a study of blood T cell repertoires in COVID-19. Original data processing: Estimated nucleated cell counts came from reference gene primer amplification. Using immunoSEQ multiplex PCR, the repertoire was profiled, and TCRdb retains in-frame clones only, with some absent. V, J and clone size were drawn from that table, and D and trimming were deduced from the DNA. The repertoire includes under 45,000 clones, 70% to 80% of them detected once, and 2% sits in the top ten. The V gene's germline CDR1 is ENHRY and CDR2 SYGVKD. The CDR3 contains 14 residues. V dropped 3 bases and J dropped 5; count of bases not matched to a gene: 7.

Sequencing input: peripheral blood. The source of this sequence is a man aged 60 to 69 with active COVID-19. The chain combines TRBV10-3 with TRBJ2-7; TRBD1 agrees at 7 bases. This CDR3 reads CAISEGRGQDEQYF. Written as DNA, the CDR3 is TGTGCCATCAGTGAAGGGCGAGGACAGGACGAGCAGTACTTC.